Listed below are T cell receptor beta chains from one sample, sequenced in a study of blood T cells in healthy people across ages. From the 5' RACE reads, TCRdb called clonotypes with MiXCR, one entry per CDR3 protein. The sample contains about 1.6 million distinct CDR3 sequences, around 35% of which appear only once. Input material: blood. These receptors were taken from a woman aged 25-40 years in good health. Each CDR3 is given with its conserved first and last residue. The order of the fields is J gene, V gene, clone size, D gene, CDR3 protein, CDR3 DNA. A D gene is named only where the DNA matches it firmly. Not all rows give a size; the values are once, few, many and, for expanded clones, a class.

J gene: TRBJ1-2
V gene: TRBV27
clone size: .
D gene: .
CDR3 protein: CASSLIVVNYGYTF
CDR3 DNA: TGTGCCAGCAGCCTTATCGTTGTCAACTATGGCTACACCTTC

J gene: TRBJ1-6
V gene: TRBV7-9
clone size: .
D gene: .
CDR3 protein: CASSPRDTLYNSPLHF
CDR3 DNA: TGTGCCAGCAGCCCGCGAGACACTTTGTATAATTCACCCCTCCACTTT

J gene: TRBJ1-1
V gene: TRBV7-6
clone size: .
D gene: .
CDR3 protein: CASSLVPDAEAFF
CDR3 DNA: TGTGCCAGCAGCTTAGTACCGGACGCTGAAGCTTTCTTT

J gene: TRBJ2-5
V gene: TRBV5-4
clone size: few
D gene: TRBD2
CDR3 protein: CASSLTSGSGGETQYF
CDR3 DNA: TGTGCCAGCAGCCTGACTAGCGGGAGCGGTGGGGAGACCCAGTACTTC

J gene: TRBJ2-7
V gene: TRBV28
clone size: .
D gene: TRBD2
CDR3 protein: CASSSRILAGGSNEQYF
CDR3 DNA: TGTGCCAGCAGTTCCCGCATCCTAGCGGGGGGGTCGAACGAGCAGTACTTC

J gene: TRBJ2-5
V gene: TRBV5-1
clone size: .
D gene: TRBD2
CDR3 protein: CASSETSGGYGETQYF
CDR3 DNA: TGCGCCAGCAGCGAAACTAGCGGGGGGTATGGCGAGACCCAGTACTTC

J gene: TRBJ1-1
V gene: TRBV28
clone size: few
D gene: TRBD1
CDR3 protein: CASSLGTGSSEAFF
CDR3 DNA: TGTGCCAGCAGTCTAGGGACAGGGTCGTCTGAAGCTTTCTTT

J gene: TRBJ2-1
V gene: TRBV5-1
clone size: .
D gene: .
CDR3 protein: CASSPQPQRGHNEQFF
CDR3 DNA: TGCGCCAGCAGCCCTCAGCCCCAAAGGGGCCACAATGAGCAGTTCTTC

J gene: TRBJ1-1
V gene: TRBV7-9
clone size: few
D gene: .
CDR3 protein: CASSLATLNTEAFF
CDR3 DNA: TGTGCCAGCAGCTTAGCCACACTTAACACTGAAGCTTTCTTT

J gene: TRBJ2-3
V gene: TRBV7-2
clone size: .
D gene: .
CDR3 protein: CASSSSGIHTDTQYF
CDR3 DNA: TGTGCCAGCAGCAGCTCGGGTATTCACACAGATACGCAGTATTTT

J gene: TRBJ2-5
V gene: TRBV15
clone size: .
D gene: TRBD1
CDR3 protein: CATSPSRTGGQETQYF
CDR3 DNA: TGTGCCACCAGCCCCTCCCGGACAGGTGGCCAAGAGACCCAGTACTTC

J gene: TRBJ2-1
V gene: TRBV6-4
clone size: .
D gene: .
CDR3 protein: CASSDGQGLAGPNEQFF
CDR3 DNA: TGTGCCAGCAGTGACGGCCAGGGGTTAGCGGGTCCTAATGAGCAGTTCTTC

J gene: TRBJ2-7
V gene: TRBV6-5
clone size: .
D gene: TRBD1
CDR3 protein: CASGKTRQGATYEQYF
CDR3 DNA: TGTGCCAGCGGGAAAACCAGACAGGGAGCCACCTACGAGCAGTACTTC

J gene: TRBJ2-7
V gene: TRBV4-1
clone size: .
D gene: .
CDR3 protein: CASSLDGSANEQYF
CDR3 DNA: TGCGCCAGCAGCTTGGACGGGTCAGCAAACGAGCAGTACTTC

J gene: TRBJ2-2
V gene: TRBV4-1
clone size: few
D gene: TRBD1
CDR3 protein: CASSQGLGQGANTGELFF
CDR3 DNA: TGCGCCAGCAGCCAAGGTCTTGGACAGGGCGCGAACACCGGGGAGCTGTTTTTT

J gene: TRBJ2-1
V gene: TRBV20-1
clone size: few
D gene: TRBD2
CDR3 protein: CSGLGLAASSYNEQFF
CDR3 DNA: TGCAGTGGCCTAGGACTAGCGGCCAGCTCCTACAATGAGCAGTTCTTC

J gene: TRBJ1-2
V gene: TRBV20-1
clone size: many
D gene: .
CDR3 protein: CSARDYRESGYTF
CDR3 DNA: TGCAGTGCTAGAGATTACCGGGAAAGTGGCTACACCTTC

J gene: TRBJ1-2
V gene: TRBV6-1
clone size: .
D gene: TRBD1
CDR3 protein: CASSLDVQGTNYGYTF
CDR3 DNA: TGTGCCAGCAGTCTCGATGTACAGGGGACTAACTATGGCTACACCTTC

J gene: TRBJ2-7
V gene: TRBV10-3
clone size: .
D gene: .
CDR3 protein: CAISEGQGSYEQYF
CDR3 DNA: TGTGCCATCAGTGAAGGTCAGGGATCCTACGAGCAGTACTTC

J gene: TRBJ2-3
V gene: TRBV7-9
clone size: once
D gene: .
CDR3 protein: CASSLDVKTDTQYF
CDR3 DNA: TGTGCCAGCAGCTTAGATGTGAAAACAGATACGCAGTATTTT

J gene: TRBJ2-7
V gene: TRBV7-9
clone size: few
D gene: TRBD1
CDR3 protein: CASSLDSRGNEQYF
CDR3 DNA: TGTGCCAGCAGCTTAGATAGCAGGGGGAACGAGCAGTACTTC

J gene: TRBJ2-2
V gene: TRBV28
clone size: .
D gene: TRBD1
CDR3 protein: CASRPGHLKGARTGELFF
CDR3 DNA: TGTGCCAGCAGACCAGGGCATCTAAAGGGGGCGCGAACCGGGGAGCTGTTTTTT

J gene: TRBJ2-1
V gene: TRBV6-6
clone size: few
D gene: .
CDR3 protein: CASFDRGEQFF
CDR3 DNA: TGTGCCAGCTTCGACAGAGGTGAGCAGTTCTTC

J gene: TRBJ2-7
V gene: TRBV7-6
clone size: .
D gene: TRBD2
CDR3 protein: CASSLGGLAGGGEQYF
CDR3 DNA: TGTGCCAGCAGCTTAGGGGGACTAGCGGGGGGCGGCGAGCAGTACTTC